The clone carrying this T cell receptor beta chain appeared a few times. Its antigen is undetermined. The germline CDR1 and CDR2 sequences are SEHNR and FQNEAQ (reference sequence). This CDR3 comprises 16 residues. Between the trimmed V and J ends, which lost 4 bases and 5 bases, there was a span of 20 bases. This entry is derived from a study of cytomegalovirus exposure and HLA in healthy donors. Study-wide findings and caveats: Later findings reportedly placed an Asian-associated ancestry cluster below the approximately 650-donor mean for N-insertions.

The study ran its PCR with 60 Vbeta and 13 Jbeta primers. The table came from immunoSEQ multiplex PCR; TCRdb's copy has only in-frame clones and leaves some out. The table includes 110,000 to 150,000 clones, just over 70% detected once. The clonotype was recovered from a woman in her twenties or thirties in good health and CMV-seronegative. Material: PBMCs. This chain uses TRBV7-9 with TRBJ1-2, with D uncertain. CDR3 in amino acids: CASSSVYGEGEYGYTF. In nucleotides, the CDR3 is TGTGCCAGCAGCTCCGTGTACGGGGAGGGTGAATATGGCTACACCTTC. Combining the CDR3 with reference TRBV7-9 and TRBJ1-2 gives the whole variable domain DTGVSQNPRHKITKRGQNVTFRCDPISEHNRLYWYRQTLGQGPEFLTYFQNEAQLEKSRLLSDRFSAERPKGSFSTLEIQRTEQGDSAMYLCASSSVYGEGEYGYTFGSGTRLTVV.